Given below is one T cell receptor (beta chain) in context. No antigen is known for it. This entry is derived from a study of PD-1 blockade in classical Hodgkin lymphoma. General study points: The study reported lower baseline TCR diversity in newly diagnosed patients than in healthy donors. Possibly reflecting disease activity or prior therapy, repertoire differences have causes that remain undefined.

The V gene lost 5 bases and the J gene lost 6 bases, with 17 bases spanning the gap. Looked up from germline, CDR1 is SGHVS and CDR2 is FQNEAQ. The CDR3 consists of 14 residues. Time point: newly diagnosed, previously untreated cHL patient sample. It was by magnetic negative selection that CD4+ T cells were purified from thawed PBMCs. Investigators turned to newly diagnosed, untreated classical Hodgkin lymphoma PBMCs for comparison. TCRdb keeps only in-frame clones here, not all; method: immunoSEQ multiplex PCR. This table has 18,000 or so clones, around 83% appearing once. The origin of this receptor is a human donor with classical Hodgkin lymphoma. The chain employs TRBV7-8 and TRBJ2-7, with D perhaps assigned TRBD1 or TRBD2 (5 bases each). The sequencing input was CD4+ T cells from blood. CDR3 region: CASSPGTTPSEQYF. DNA of the CDR3: TGTGCCAGCAGCCCAGGGACCACTCCTAGCGAGCAGTACTTC.